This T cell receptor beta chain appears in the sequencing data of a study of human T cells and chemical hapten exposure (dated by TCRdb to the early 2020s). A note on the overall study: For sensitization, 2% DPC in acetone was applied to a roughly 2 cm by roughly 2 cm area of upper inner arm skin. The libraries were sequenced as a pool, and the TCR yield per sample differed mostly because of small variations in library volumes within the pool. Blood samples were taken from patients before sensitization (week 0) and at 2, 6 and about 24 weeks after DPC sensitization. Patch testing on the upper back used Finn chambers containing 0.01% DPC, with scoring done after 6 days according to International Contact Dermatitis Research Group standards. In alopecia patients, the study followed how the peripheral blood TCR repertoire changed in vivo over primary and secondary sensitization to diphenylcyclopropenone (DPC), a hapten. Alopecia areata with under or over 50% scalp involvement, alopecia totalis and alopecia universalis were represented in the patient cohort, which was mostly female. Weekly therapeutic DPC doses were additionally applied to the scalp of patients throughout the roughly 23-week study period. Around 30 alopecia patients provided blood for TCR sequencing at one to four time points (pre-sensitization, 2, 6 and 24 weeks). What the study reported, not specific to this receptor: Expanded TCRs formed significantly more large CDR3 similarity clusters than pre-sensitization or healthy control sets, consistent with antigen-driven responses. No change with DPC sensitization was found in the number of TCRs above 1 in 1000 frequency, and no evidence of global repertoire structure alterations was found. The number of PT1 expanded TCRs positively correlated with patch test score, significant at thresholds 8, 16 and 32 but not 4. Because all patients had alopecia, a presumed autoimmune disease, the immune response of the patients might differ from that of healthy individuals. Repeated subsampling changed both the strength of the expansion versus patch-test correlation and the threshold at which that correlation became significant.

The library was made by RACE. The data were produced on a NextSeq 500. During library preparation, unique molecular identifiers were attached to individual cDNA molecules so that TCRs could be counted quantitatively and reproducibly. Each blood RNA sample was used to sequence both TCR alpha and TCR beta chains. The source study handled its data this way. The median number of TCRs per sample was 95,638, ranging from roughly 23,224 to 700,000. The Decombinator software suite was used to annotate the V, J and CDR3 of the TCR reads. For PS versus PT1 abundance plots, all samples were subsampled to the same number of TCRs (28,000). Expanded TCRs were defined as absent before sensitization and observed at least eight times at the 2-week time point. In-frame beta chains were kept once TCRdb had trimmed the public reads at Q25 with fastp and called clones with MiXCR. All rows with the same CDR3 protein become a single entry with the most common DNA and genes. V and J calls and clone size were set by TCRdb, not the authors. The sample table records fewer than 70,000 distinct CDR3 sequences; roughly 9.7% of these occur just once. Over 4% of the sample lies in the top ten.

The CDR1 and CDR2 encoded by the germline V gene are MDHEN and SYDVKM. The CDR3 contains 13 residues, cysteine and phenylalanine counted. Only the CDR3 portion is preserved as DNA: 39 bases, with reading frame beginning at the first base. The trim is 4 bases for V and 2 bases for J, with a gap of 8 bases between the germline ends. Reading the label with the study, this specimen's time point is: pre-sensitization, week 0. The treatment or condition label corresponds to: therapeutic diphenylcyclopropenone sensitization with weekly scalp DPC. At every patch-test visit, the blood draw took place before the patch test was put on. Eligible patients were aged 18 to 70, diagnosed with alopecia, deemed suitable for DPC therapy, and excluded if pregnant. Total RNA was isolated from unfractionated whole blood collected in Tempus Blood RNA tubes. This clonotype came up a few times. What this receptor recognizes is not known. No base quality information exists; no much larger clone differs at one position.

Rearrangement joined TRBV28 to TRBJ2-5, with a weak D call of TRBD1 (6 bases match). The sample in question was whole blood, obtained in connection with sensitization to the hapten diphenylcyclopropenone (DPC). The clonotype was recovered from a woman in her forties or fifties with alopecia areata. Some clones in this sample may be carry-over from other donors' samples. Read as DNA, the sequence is TGTGCCAGCAGTTCGCAGGGGCAAGAGACCCAGTACTTC. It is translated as CASSSQGQETQYF.